This TCR beta chain appears in the sequencing data of a study of CD8+ T cells in alopecia areata. cDNA prepared by RNA extraction and subsequent reverse transcription served as the template for sequencing. Sequenced by immunoSEQ multiplex PCR; TCRdb stores in-frame clones only, minus some. The table lists about 110,000 clones, approximately 63% of them singletons. CDR3 length: 12 residues. Trimming removed 8 bases at V and 2 bases at J, with 9 bases between. Germline lookup yields CDR1 SNHLY and CDR2 FYNNEI. The TCR sequence derives from a human donor in good health. The material sequenced was CD8+ T cells sorted from blood. The genes are TRBV2 and TRBJ1-2, with D tentatively TRBD1 (6 bases). The CDR3: CASSQGNYGYTF. CDR3 nucleotides: TGTGCCAGCTCCCAGGGGAACTATGGCTACACCTTC.